Following are 11 T cell receptor beta chains from one sample sequenced in a study of post-analysis software for immune sequencing data. Study results and limitations: TRBV5-6, TRBV5-1 and TRBV20-1 belonged to a set of about 5 TRBV segments that were more frequent in patients than controls.

Incorporated into the TCR beta cDNA libraries were unique molecular identifiers, which served to reduce PCR and sequencing biases. TCRdb called the PCR reads again in MiXCR, with one record for every CDR3 protein. The sample records under 900,000 distinct CDR3 sequences, roughly 58% being singletons. Their target antigens are unknown. What was sequenced was blood. All receptors derive from a girl aged 5-17 years with multiple sclerosis.

In this sample, this clonotype turned up a few times. The rearrangement links TRBV5-1 to TRBJ2-7, with 8 bases aligning to TRBD1. CDR1 and CDR2 (germline): SGHRS, YFSETQ. The CDR3 contains 14 residues. After removal of 7 bases from V and 1 base from J, the junction contained 7 bases not matched to a gene. CDR3 region: CASGTTGGSYEQYF. The CDR3 nucleotides read TGCGCCAGCGGAACTACAGGGGGGTCCTACGAGCAGTACTTC.

The chain has TRBV10-3 and TRBJ2-1; TRBD2 might be the D (7 bases). Germline-derived CDR1 and CDR2 are ENHRY and SYGVKD. V lost 5 bases, J lost 7 bases, and 27 bases lay in between. The CDR3 extends over 18 amino acids. CDR3 nucleotide sequence: TGTGCCATCAGTACCCGAACCAAATCCGCGGGGGCCGGGAATGAGCAGTTCTTC. Protein: CAISTRTKSAGAGNEQFF.

The V and J genes are TRBV6-2 or TRBV6-3 and TRBJ2-1; TRBD2 is a possible D gene (7 bases). CDR1 and CDR2 from the germline V gene are MNHEY and SVGEGT. Trimming removed 6 bases from V and 7 bases from J, with 19 bases in between. The CDR3 has 15 amino acids. The CDR3: CASRALGGARNEQFF. CDR3 DNA: TGTGCCAGCAGGGCCCTTGGGGGGGCACGAAATGAGCAGTTCTTC.

The chain uses TRBV2 and TRBJ2-3; tentatively, D is TRBD2 (5 bases). The CDR3 has 14 residues. Germline V CDR1 and CDR2: SNHLY, FYNNEI. Trimming took 4 bases from V and 14 from J, leaving 22 bases between them. The CDR3 region has the DNA TGTGCCAGCAGTGGGAACGGGGTAGGACCCCTAGGGTATTTT. Translated, it gives CASSGNGVGPLGYF.

This clonotype was seen once. This likely comes from a read error, as the CDR3 has no conserved phenylalanine or tryptophan at its end. The chain employs TRBV7-6 and TRBJ1-1; D may be TRBD1 (6 bases). Germline V CDR1 and CDR2: SGHVS, FNYEAQ. This CDR3 is 13 amino acids long. The V end was cut by 2 bases, the J end by 3 bases, with 7 bases between. CDR3 DNA: TGTGCCAGCAGCTTAAGACAGGACACTGAAGCTTTCTTG. Its protein product is CASSLRQDTEAFL.

This clonotype was counted a single time. The rearrangement links TRBV5-1 to TRBJ2-3; unclear D gene. Germline V gives CDR1 SGHRS, CDR2 YFSETQ. The CDR3 extends over 16 amino acids. V gave up 0 bases and J gave up 0 bases, with 11 bases separating them. The CDR3 DNA is TGCGCCAGCAGCTTGGTTCCAGCACTTAGCACAGATACGCAGTATTTT. It is translated as CASSLVPALSTDTQYF.

This chain uses TRBV29-1 with TRBJ2-1, with D uncertain. Deletions cut 6 bases from V and 8 bases from J, with 14 bases between. Looked up from germline, CDR1 is SQVTM and CDR2 is ANQGSEA. CDR3 length equals 12 residues. CDR3 sequence: CSVTSGSYEQFF. The CDR3 nucleotides are TGCAGCGTCACGAGTGGGTCATATGAGCAGTTCTTC.

The genes are TRBV18 and TRBJ2-1; D assignment may be TRBD1 or TRBD2 (5 bases each). This CDR3 is 14 amino acids long. CDR1 and CDR2 from the germline V gene are KGHSH and LQKENI. The V end was cut by 1 base, the J end by 10 bases, with 14 bases between. CDR3 loop: CASSPLHTGTEQFF. In DNA, the CDR3 is TGTGCCAGCTCACCACTCCACACCGGGACGGAGCAGTTCTTC.

The chain is built from TRBV20-1 and TRBJ2-5; 8 bases are a match to TRBD2. The J call may be in error: the DNA end matches TRBJ2-7 better. This CDR3 is 14 amino acids long. Germline V gene lookup returns CDR1 DFQATT and CDR2 SNEGSKA (reference sequence). The CDR3 protein is CSARPTSGPYEQYF. In nucleotides, the CDR3 is TGCAGTGCTAGACCTACTAGCGGCCCCTACGAGCAGTACTTC.

In DNA, the CDR3 is TGCGCCAGCAGCGAAGGGACTAGCGAAGAGACCCAGTACTTC. Residues: CASSEGTSEETQYF. The V call is TRBV5-1, the J call TRBJ2-5, with TRBD2 matching over 10 bases. V lost 4 bases, J lost 3 bases, and 3 bases stayed unmatched. Per germline, CDR1 SGHRS and CDR2 YFSETQ. This CDR3 comprises 14 residues.

This chain uses TRBV29-1 with TRBJ2-7, with TRBD2 identical over 7 bases. CDR3 length: 14 amino acids. Trimming removed 6 bases from V and 4 bases from J; junction bases left unmatched: 12. Germline CDR1 is SQVTM and CDR2 is ANQGSEA. CDR3 loop: CSVQREGLVYEQYF. The CDR3 nucleotides read TGCAGCGTGCAAAGGGAGGGCCTTGTTTACGAGCAGTACTTC.